Listed here are 25 T cell receptor beta chains from one sample, sequenced in a study of T cell changes during pregnancy in multiple sclerosis. Profiling relied on immunoSEQ multiplex PCR, and the TCRdb table lists in-frame clones only, not all of them. The table shows about 59,000 clones, with 91% occurring only once. The source was peripheral blood, collected before pregnancy. Receptor source: a female donor with multiple sclerosis, enrolled in a pregnancy study.

The V gene is TRBV5-6, the J gene TRBJ1-2; TRBD1 agrees at 11 bases. V dropped 1 base and J dropped 7; count of bases not matched to a gene: 9. Germline V gene data show CDR1 as SGHDT and CDR2 as YYEEEE. CDR3 size: 16 residues. This CDR3 reads CASSLRGDRGVLGYTF. CDR3 bases: TGTGCCAGCAGCTTGCGAGGGGACAGGGGGGTCCTTGGCTACACCTTC.

J is TRBJ2-5 and V is TRBV6-1; 13 positions match TRBD2. CDR1 is MNHNS, CDR2 SASEGT, per germline. With V trimmed by 4 bases and J by 0 bases, 8 bases remained unmatched. The length of the CDR3 is 18 residues. The CDR3 here is CASSVPGTSGAYQETQYF. In nucleotides, the CDR3 is TGTGCCAGCAGTGTACCCGGGACTAGCGGGGCGTACCAAGAGACCCAGTACTTC.

The chain couples TRBV6-1 to TRBJ2-7, with 8 nucleotides matching TRBD1. V dropped 9 bases and J dropped 4; count of bases not matched to a gene: 11. Germline assignment: CDR1 MNHNS and CDR2 SASEGT. The CDR3 is made up of 14 amino acids. The CDR3 sequence: CASADGQGGYEQYF. The CDR3 DNA reads TGTGCCAGTGCTGATGGACAGGGTGGGTACGAGCAGTACTTC.

V is TRBV29-1 and J is TRBJ2-7; D is perhaps TRBD2 (6 bases). The CDR3 is 15 residues long. Germline lookup yields CDR1 SQVTM and CDR2 ANQGSEA. V lost 1 base and J 2 bases, leaving 15 bases between the germline ends. The CDR3 DNA sequence: TGCAGCGTTGAAGTTGGAGTCGGGGGAACCTACGAGCAGTACTTC. Protein sequence: CSVEVGVGGTYEQYF.

This chain links TRBV29-1 with TRBJ1-2; D call uncertain. Germline CDR1 SQVTM, CDR2 ANQGSEA. The length of the CDR3 is 13 residues. V lost 4 bases and J 5 bases, leaving 14 bases between the germline ends. Written as DNA, the CDR3 is TGCAGCGTTGCTACGAGGGAGAGGTATGGCTACACCTTC. This encodes CSVATRERYGYTF.

This sequence joins TRBV25-1 and TRBJ2-7; 8 positions agree with TRBD2. Germline CDR1 MGHDK, CDR2 SYGVNS. The trim removed 5 bases at V and 4 bases at J, leaving 10 bases unmatched. The length of the CDR3 is 15 residues. The DNA of the CDR3 is TGTGCCAGCAGTAAGAGCGGGGGCCTTTTTTACGAGCAGTACTTC. Translating it yields CASSKSGGLFYEQYF.

The CDR3 protein is CASNSGSSYEQYF. The CDR3 nucleotides are TGTGCCAGCAATAGCGGGAGCTCCTACGAGCAGTACTTC. The chain uses TRBV2 and TRBJ2-7; 9 positions agree with TRBD2. Germline V gives CDR1 SNHLY, CDR2 FYNNEI. The CDR3 runs 13 residues. Trimming removed 7 bases from V and 0 bases from J; junction bases left unmatched: 1.

The chain's CDR3 is CASSQDLADRDHAYGYTF. The CDR3 DNA is TGTGCCAGCAGCCAAGACCTCGCAGACCGGGATCATGCCTATGGCTACACCTTC. The chain combines TRBV4-2 with TRBJ1-2; D call uncertain. CDR1 and CDR2 from the germline V gene are LGHNA and YNFKEQ. The V end lost 0 bases, the J end lost 4 bases, and 21 bases lay between the germline ends. The CDR3 sequence is 18 residues long.

V gene TRBV2 combines with J gene TRBJ2-7; D unresolved. The germline gives CDR1 SNHLY, CDR2 FYNNEI. Trimming stripped 7 bases from V and 6 bases from J, with 10 bases between. This CDR3 region has 11 residues. The CDR3 is CASTLLSEQYF. In DNA, the CDR3 is TGTGCCAGCACTCTACTATCCGAGCAGTACTTC.

In DNA, the CDR3 is TGTGCCAGCAGGAGGGATAGCAATCAGCCCCAGCATTTT. Encoded protein: CASRRDSNQPQHF. The chain uses TRBV7-2 and TRBJ1-5, with D uncertain. Germline CDR1 is SGHTA and CDR2 is FQGNSA. V dropped 6 bases and J dropped 0 bases, with 6 bases sitting between them. This CDR3 is built from 13 residues.

The chain carries TRBV9 and TRBJ2-7; D possibly corresponds to TRBD1 (6 bases). Germline V gene lookup returns CDR1 SGDLS and CDR2 YYNGEE. The CDR3 spans 13 residues. Trimming removed 6 bases at V and 2 bases at J, with 12 bases between. CDR3 amino acids: CASTSQGPYEQYF. The DNA of the CDR3 is TGTGCCAGCACATCACAGGGTCCCTACGAGCAGTACTTC.

This chain joins TRBV4-3 and TRBJ1-2, with D tentatively TRBD1 (6 bases). Trimming shortened V by 3 bases and J by 3 bases, and 14 bases separated the two germline ends. The germline CDR1 and CDR2 sequences are LGHNA and YSLEER. This CDR3 is built from 15 residues. The CDR3 loop is CASSHRAGGDYGYTF. CDR3 coding DNA: TGCGCCAGCAGCCACAGGGCGGGGGGCGACTATGGCTACACCTTC.

This sequence joins TRBV19 and TRBJ2-7, with no clear D. Germline assignment: CDR1 LNHDA and CDR2 SQIVND (reference sequence). This CDR3 spans 12 amino acids. Deletions cut 5 bases from V and 1 base from J, with 6 bases between. CDR3 loop: CASSDWSYEQYF. The CDR3 bases are TGTGCCAGTAGTGACTGGTCCTACGAGCAGTACTTC.

The V call is TRBV7-9, the J call TRBJ2-5; D gene ambiguous. The CDR3 length is 12 residues. CDR1 and CDR2 from the germline V gene are SEHNR and FQNEAQ (reference sequence). V dropped 3 bases and J dropped 5 bases, with 7 bases sitting between them. The CDR3 region is CASSFVVETQYF. The CDR3 bases are TGTGCCAGCAGCTTCGTAGTGGAGACCCAGTACTTC. Based on the CDR3 plus reference TRBV7-9 and TRBJ2-5, the full variable domain is DTGVSQNPRHKITKRGQNVTFRCDPISEHNRLYWYRQTLGQGPEFLTYFQNEAQLEKSRLLSDRFSAERPKGSFSTLEIQRTEQGDSAMYLCASSFVVETQYFGPGTRLLVL.

The chain links TRBV7-9 to TRBJ2-3; D possibly corresponds to TRBD1 (6 bases). Germline V gene data show CDR1 as SEHNR and CDR2 as FQNEAQ (reference sequence). The ends were cut back, 3 bases at V and 2 bases at J, with 12 bases in the middle. The CDR3 length is 15 residues. The CDR3 nucleotides read TGTGCCAGCAGCTTTTTCCAGGGGACCACAGATACGCAGTATTTT. Its translation is CASSFFQGTTDTQYF.

J is TRBJ2-3 and V is TRBV7-8; 11 bases are a match to TRBD1. Germline CDR1 SGHVS, CDR2 FQNEAQ. The CDR3 loop spans 13 amino acids. V was clipped by 7 bases and J by 6 bases; unmatched bases: 3. CDR3 DNA sequence: TGTGCCAGCACGGACAGGGGGCTGGATACGCAGTATTTT. Its protein product is CASTDRGLDTQYF.

CDR3 nucleotides: TGTGCCAGCAGCTTAGTCCTCGGGACTAGGGCTATCGGGGAGCTGTTTTTT. Translated: CASSLVLGTRAIGELFF. The J gene is TRBJ2-2, the V gene TRBV7-2; 8 bases align to TRBD2. J lost 7 bases, V lost 1 base, and 11 bases had no gene match. CDR3 length: 17 residues. Looked up from germline, CDR1 is SGHTA and CDR2 is FQGNSA.

The V gene is TRBV4-3, the J gene TRBJ1-2, with TRBD1 matching 12 bases. Germline V gene sequence: CDR1 LGHNA, CDR2 YSLEER. This CDR3 region has 17 residues. Trimming took 4 bases from V and 3 from J; bases not matched to a gene: 9. CDR3 DNA: TGCGCCAGCAGCCCCCGGGACAGGGGGCCATTTTACTATGGCTACACCTTC. It codes for CASSPRDRGPFYYGYTF.

The V gene is TRBV7-2, the J gene TRBJ1-6, with D unresolved. The V gene's germline CDR1 is SGHTA and CDR2 FQGNSA. The CDR3 length is 13 residues. Trimming removed 5 bases from V and 7 bases from J, with 9 bases in between. The CDR3 sequence: CASSPVRNSPLHF. The DNA for the CDR3 is TGTGCCAGCAGCCCGGTTCGGAATTCACCCCTCCACTTT.

The chain is built from TRBV29-1 and TRBJ2-3; D gene ambiguous. Germline values: CDR1 SQVTM, CDR2 ANQGSEA. V was pared by 4 bases and J by 0 bases, with 8 bases between. The length of the CDR3 is 13 residues. As DNA, the CDR3 is TGCAGCGTTGTACAGCCTAGCACAGATACGCAGTATTTT. Its protein is CSVVQPSTDTQYF.

The chain carries TRBV6-6 and TRBJ1-1; D unclear. Trimming shortened V by 6 bases and J by 0 bases, and 11 bases separated the two germline ends. CDR1 MNHNY and CDR2 SVGAGI come from the germline V gene (reference sequence). CDR3 length: 14 residues. The CDR3 sequence is CASSPGGMNTEAFF. The CDR3 DNA sequence: TGTGCCAGCAGCCCGGGTGGCATGAACACTGAAGCTTTCTTT.

CDR3 sequence: CASSPTSGHQNIQYF. CDR3 sequence (DNA): TGTGCCAGCAGCCCTACTAGCGGGCACCAAAACATTCAGTACTTC. The chain has TRBV9 and TRBJ2-4; 9 nucleotides agree with TRBD2. The CDR3 sequence is 15 residues long. Per the germline V gene, CDR1 is SGDLS and CDR2 is YYNGEE. J was trimmed by 5 bases and V by 4 bases; bases with no gene match: 7.

This clone was picked up one time. This sequence joins TRBV15 and TRBJ1-5; D not certain. V lost 4 bases and J 1 base, leaving 14 bases between the germline ends. The CDR3 sequence is 16 residues long. The germline V gene has CDR1 LNHNV and CDR2 YYDKDF (reference sequence). The CDR3 nucleotides are TGTGCCACCAGCAAAACCAGCGGCGGCAGCAATCAGCCCCAGCATTTT. Its protein is CATSKTSGGSNQPQHF.

The chain couples TRBV11-1 to TRBJ1-1; no firm D call. CDR3 length: 15 amino acids. Trimming shortened V by 5 bases and J by 0 bases, and 13 bases separated the two germline ends. The germline gives CDR1 SGHAT, CDR2 FQDESV (reference sequence). CDR3 DNA: TGTGCCAGCAGCCCGGAGGTCCTAATGAACACTGAAGCTTTCTTT. This encodes CASSPEVLMNTEAFF.

The V gene is TRBV6-5, the J gene TRBJ2-2; 7 nucleotides line up with TRBD1. V shed 4 bases, J shed 4 bases, and the junction held 6 bases outside the gene matches. CDR1 is MNHEY, CDR2 SVGAGI, per germline. This CDR3 is 15 amino acids long. The CDR3 loop is CASSFGTVGTGELFF. In DNA, the CDR3 is TGTGCCAGCAGTTTCGGGACAGTTGGCACCGGGGAGCTGTTTTTT.